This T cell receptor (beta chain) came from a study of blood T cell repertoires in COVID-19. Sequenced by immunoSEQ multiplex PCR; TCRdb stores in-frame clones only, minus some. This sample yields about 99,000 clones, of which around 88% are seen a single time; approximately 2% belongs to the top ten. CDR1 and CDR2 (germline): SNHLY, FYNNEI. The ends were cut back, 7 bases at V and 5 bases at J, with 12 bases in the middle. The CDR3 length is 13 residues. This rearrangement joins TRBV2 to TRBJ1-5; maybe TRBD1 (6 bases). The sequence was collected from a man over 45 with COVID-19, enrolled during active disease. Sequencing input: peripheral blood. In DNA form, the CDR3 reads TGTGCCAGCAAGACGCAGGGGTATCAGCCCCAGCATTTT. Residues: CASKTQGYQPQHF.